Presented here are 16 T cell receptor beta chains from one specimen sequenced in a study of T cells in Graves' hyperthyroidism and ophthalmopathy. The investigators amplified TCR beta CDR3 regions from RNA transcripts. The HTBI primer set was used in a first-round RT-PCR of the TCR CDR3. TCRdb re-called the multiplex PCR reads through MiXCR, storing one row per CDR3 protein. In the table there are 500,000 to 600,000 distinct CDR3 sequences, 15% to 20% of which are singletons. The sample consisted of blood. These receptors were obtained from a man aged 40-55 years with Graves' ophthalmopathy.

At least ten counts were recorded for this clonotype. The chain combines TRBV20-1 with TRBJ2-7, with D unresolved. The DNA end is more similar to TRBJ2-1, so the J call may be wrong. The CDR3 covers 15 residues. Germline V gene data show CDR1 as DFQATT and CDR2 as SNEGSKA (reference sequence). The CDR3 sequence is CSASRASIGRYEQFF. DNA of the CDR3: TGCAGTGCTAGCCGAGCTAGTATAGGCCGCTACGAGCAGTTCTTC.

This clonotype has ten or more counts. The chain has TRBV7-9 and TRBJ2-1; 12 positions match TRBD2. The junction had 5 bases not matched to a gene; V was cut back by 5 bases and J by 3 bases. Germline V gene sequence: CDR1 SEHNR, CDR2 FQNEAQ (reference sequence). The CDR3 is made up of 16 amino acids. Written as DNA, the CDR3 is TGTGCCAGCAGCCCCGGACTAGCGGGGTTCTACAATGAGCAGTTCTTC. The encoded protein is CASSPGLAGFYNEQFF. The full variable domain, with the rest looked up from reference TRBV7-9 and TRBJ2-1, is DTGVSQNPRHKITKRGQNVTFRCDPISEHNRLYWYRQTLGQGPEFLTYFQNEAQLEKSRLLSDRFSAERPKGSFSTLEIQRTEQGDSAMYLCASSPGLAGFYNEQFFGPGTRLTVL.

This clonotype was picked up a small number of times. The V and J genes are TRBV18 and TRBJ1-1; no firm D call. Germline CDR1 is KGHSH and CDR2 is LQKENI. The CDR3 contains 13 residues. V lost 5 bases and J lost 3, with 10 bases in between. This CDR3 is CASSESVYTEAFF. CDR3 nucleotides: TGTGCCAGCTCAGAGTCGGTTTACACTGAAGCTTTCTTT.

This clonotype was seen a handful of times. The chain links TRBV29-1 to TRBJ1-1; 8 bases match TRBD1. Germline V CDR1 and CDR2: SQVTM, ANQGSEA. V gave up 8 bases and J gave up 3 bases; unmatched junction bases: 8. CDR3 length: 13 residues. CDR3 residues: CSPSRTGYTEAFF. The CDR3 nucleotides are TGCAGCCCCTCGAGGACAGGGTACACTGAAGCTTTCTTT.

The rearrangement uses TRBV15 and TRBJ2-1, with 7 bases matching TRBD1. In germline, CDR1 is LNHNV, CDR2 YYDKDF (reference sequence). The trim removed 5 bases at V and 4 bases at J, leaving 5 bases unmatched. CDR3 length: 14 residues. The CDR3 nucleotides are TGTGCCACCAGCGGACAGGAGACATACAATGAGCAGTTCTTC. This sequence encodes CATSGQETYNEQFF.

This clonotype was counted between two and nine times. This chain's CDR3 is CASSQSGGGADTQYF. For the CDR3, the DNA is TGCGCCAGCAGCCAAAGCGGGGGGGGGGCAGATACGCAGTATTTT. This chain connects TRBV5-1 to TRBJ2-3; 10 nucleotides agree with TRBD2. Germline loops: CDR1 SGHRS, CDR2 YFSETQ. The CDR3 spans 15 residues. V dropped 4 bases and J dropped 4; count of bases not matched to a gene: 6.

The chain couples TRBV2 to TRBJ2-6; D unresolved. V lost 8 bases to trimming and J lost 1 base, with 6 bases between them. This CDR3 is built from 13 residues. CDR1 SNHLY and CDR2 FYNNEI come from the germline V gene. The CDR3 nucleotides are TGTGCCAGCGAGGCGTCTGGGGCCAACGTCCTGACTTTC. Its translation is CASEASGANVLTF.

J is TRBJ2-3 and V is TRBV27, with 8 bases identical to TRBD2. Looked up from germline, CDR1 is MNHEY and CDR2 is SMNVEV (reference sequence). The CDR3 length is 15 residues. The V and J ends lost 5 bases and 0 bases, in that order; junction bases with no gene match: 4. The CDR3 reads CASSRGGRSTDTQYF. The CDR3 nucleotides read TGTGCCAGCAGTCGGGGCGGGAGGAGCACAGATACGCAGTATTTT.

The DNA of the CDR3 is TGTGCCAGCAGTACTTACAGCAGATTATTTAGTTCACCCCTCCACTTT. It codes for CASSTYSRLFSSPLHF. The chain employs TRBV28 and TRBJ1-6; no firm D call. Germline-derived CDR1 and CDR2 are MDHEN and SYDVKM. Trimming took off 5 bases at V and 9 bases at J, with 20 bases between the two ends. The CDR3 extends over 16 amino acids.

This clonotype was seen ten or more times. The V and J genes are TRBV13 and TRBJ1-5; D is uncertain. Looked up from germline, CDR1 is PRHDT and CDR2 is FYEKMQ (reference sequence). V gave up 5 bases and J gave up 0 bases, with 8 bases separating them. CDR3 size: 14 residues. CDR3 nucleotide sequence: TGTGCCAGCAGCCGACAAAATAGCAATCAGCCCCAGCATTTT. This sequence encodes CASSRQNSNQPQHF.

The table lists this clonotype with a few counts. The chain uses TRBV7-2 and TRBJ2-1; D is undetermined. Germline V lookup: CDR1 SGHTA, CDR2 FQGNSA. Trimming left V 1 base short and J 7 bases short, with 11 bases between. The CDR3 extends over 14 amino acids. In DNA form, the CDR3 reads TGTGCCAGCAGCTTAGAGGAATGGAAAAATGAGCAGTTCTTC. As protein: CASSLEEWKNEQFF.

This clonotype is a singleton in its sample. This chain links TRBV6-2 or TRBV6-3 with TRBJ1-2; 10 bases fit TRBD1. CDR1 is MNHEY, CDR2 SVGEGT, per germline. V lost 6 bases and J lost 7; bases outside the gene matches: 8. The CDR3 consists of 14 residues. The CDR3, as DNA: TGTGCCAGCAGCCGTCCGGGACAGGGGATTGGCTACACCTTC. Amino acids: CASSRPGQGIGYTF.

This clonotype has just a few counts. The V call is TRBV7-3, the J call TRBJ2-7; D tentatively fits TRBD1 or TRBD2 (6 bases each). V was trimmed by 2 bases and J by 6 bases, leaving 14 bases between them. Per germline, CDR1 SGHTA and CDR2 FQGTGA. The CDR3 extends over 14 amino acids. CDR3 bases: TGTGCCAGCAGCTTAGGGGACTCCAGGGGCGAGCAGTACTTC. Protein: CASSLGDSRGEQYF.

This clonotype was counted only a few times. This rearrangement joins TRBV5-1 to TRBJ1-6, with D unresolved. V lost 2 bases, J lost 8 bases, and 8 bases lay in between. CDR1 is SGHRS and CDR2 is YFSETQ in the germline V gene. The CDR3 spans 13 residues. In nucleotides, the CDR3 is TGCGCCAGCAGCTTCGCCCCTCATTCACCCCTCCACTTT. This encodes CASSFAPHSPLHF.

This clonotype was detected a few times. V gene TRBV5-1 combines with J gene TRBJ1-2, with a possible D match to TRBD1 (5 bases). V was trimmed by 4 bases and J by 4 bases, leaving 14 bases between them. The V gene's germline CDR1 is SGHRS and CDR2 YFSETQ. This CDR3 spans 14 amino acids. CDR3 protein: CASSEEGTGYGYTF. CDR3 DNA sequence: TGCGCCAGCAGCGAGGAGGGGACGGGCTATGGCTACACCTTC.

The table lists this clonotype with a few counts. This rearrangement joins TRBV12-3 or TRBV12-4 to TRBJ2-1; weak D call: TRBD2 (6 bases). Trimming pared 3 bases from V and 5 bases from J, leaving 11 bases between. The CDR3 sequence is 14 residues long. This CDR3 is CASSLGGGNNEQFF. In DNA, the CDR3 is TGTGCCAGCAGTTTGGGAGGAGGGAACAATGAGCAGTTCTTC.